Presented here are 29 T cell receptor beta chains from one specimen sequenced in a study of T cell repertoires in cytomegalovirus infection. TCRdb independently ran MiXCR on the reads; one entry per CDR3 protein. The data show 380,000 or so distinct CDR3 sequences, approximately 30% seen once. Their cognate antigens are unknown. Source: cultured PBMCs, taken from culture after CMV antigen stimulation. These receptors originate from a human donor in good health (CMV status not recorded). Some clones in this sample may be carry-over from other donors' samples.

J is TRBJ2-7 and V is TRBV20-1, with 8 nucleotides matching TRBD1. The CDR3 spans 14 residues. Germline V gene data show CDR1 as DFQATT and CDR2 as SNEGSKA (reference sequence). The V gene end was trimmed by 6 bases and the J gene end by 5 bases; junction bases not matched to a gene: 12. Here the CDR3 reads CSARPETGVHEQYF. CDR3 nucleotide sequence: TGCAGTGCCCGGCCCGAGACAGGGGTCCACGAGCAGTACTTC.

In this sample, this clonotype turned up a few times. The chain recombines TRBV20-1 with TRBJ1-5; perhaps TRBD1 as D (6 bases). CDR3 length: 17 amino acids. Per the germline V gene, CDR1 is DFQATT and CDR2 is SNEGSKA (reference sequence). Trimming pared 1 base from V and 2 bases from J, leaving 18 bases between. CDR3 residues: CSARGGGGRRGNQPQHF. CDR3 bases: TGCAGTGCTAGAGGGGGGGGGGGGCGGAGGGGCAATCAGCCCCAGCATTTT.

This clonotype was seen many times. The rearrangement joins TRBV7-2 to TRBJ1-2, with 8 nucleotides matching TRBD1. This CDR3 region has 14 residues. With 5 bases clipped from V and 5 bases from J, the junction kept 7 bases outside the gene matches. Germline lookup yields CDR1 SGHTA and CDR2 FQGNSA. CDR3 nucleotide sequence: TGTGCCAGCAGCCCTCAGGGGGCCCCATATGGCTACACCTTC. It is translated as CASSPQGAPYGYTF. Full variable domain (rest looked up from reference TRBV7-2 and TRBJ1-2): GAGVSQSPSNKVTEKGKDVELRCDPISGHTALYWYRQSLGQGLEFLIYFQGNSAPDKSGLPSDRFSAERTGGSVSTLTIQRTQQEDSAVYLCASSPQGAPYGYTFGSGTRLTVV.

This clonotype was seen a few times. In nucleotides, the CDR3 is TGTGCCAGCAGTCCTAACGGGGGGGATGGCTACACCTTC. Its translation: CASSPNGGDGYTF. The chain carries TRBV7-3 and TRBJ1-2; tentative D call: TRBD1 (5 bases). The germline gives CDR1 SGHTA, CDR2 FQGTGA. The CDR3 is made up of 13 amino acids. V was shortened by 6 bases and J by 6 bases, with 14 bases between the two germline ends.

Only a few counts were recorded for this clonotype. The J gene is TRBJ2-3, the V gene TRBV6-5; D not resolved. There are 16 residues in the CDR3. Germline V gene sequence: CDR1 MNHEY, CDR2 SVGAGI. V was cut by 2 bases and J by 0 bases, with 12 bases left in between. This CDR3 reads CASSYQVAVSTDTQYF. CDR3 DNA: TGTGCCAGCAGTTACCAGGTGGCGGTTAGCACAGATACGCAGTATTTT.

The chain joins TRBV20-1 to TRBJ1-1; D remains ambiguous. The V end lost 1 base, the J end lost 1 base, and 7 bases lay between the germline ends. CDR3 size: 13 residues. Germline CDR1 DFQATT, CDR2 SNEGSKA (reference sequence). The CDR3 loop reads CSARVRRNTEAFF. CDR3 DNA sequence: TGCAGTGCTAGAGTAAGGAGGAACACTGAAGCTTTCTTT.

V and J are TRBV29-1 and TRBJ2-1, with 13 bases aligning to TRBD2. The CDR3 extends over 18 amino acids. Losses at the gene ends were 0 bases for V and 2 bases for J; bases not matched to a gene: 7. The germline CDR1 and CDR2 sequences are SQVTM and ANQGSEA. For the CDR3, the DNA is TGCAGCGTTGAAGAAGGACTAGCGGGAGACCATCCCTACAATGAGCAGTTCTTC. Its translation: CSVEEGLAGDHPYNEQFF.

The chain is built from TRBV6-2 or TRBV6-3 and TRBJ2-7, with 9 bases fitting TRBD2. V lost 2 bases, J lost 4 bases, and 6 bases stayed unmatched. Germline CDR1 reads MNHEY; CDR2 reads SVGEGT. The CDR3 is made up of 15 amino acids. The chain's CDR3 is CASSYIGGRAYEQYV. DNA for the CDR3: TGTGCCAGCAGTTACATCGGCGGGAGGGCTTACGAGCAGTACGTC.

This clonotype was recorded a few times. The V call is TRBV3-1, the J call TRBJ1-3; the D is unclear. V dropped 5 bases and J dropped 2 bases, with 13 bases sitting between them. Looked up from germline, CDR1 is LGHDT and CDR2 is YNNKEL (reference sequence). This CDR3 is 15 amino acids long. The CDR3 here is CASSAAVGPGNTIYF. CDR3 DNA: TGTGCCAGCAGCGCAGCCGTAGGGCCTGGAAACACCATATATTTT.

This clonotype has just a few counts. The V call is TRBV10-3, the J call TRBJ2-7, with a tentative D call TRBD2 (5 bases). The CDR3 has 13 amino acids. The germline CDR1 and CDR2 sequences are ENHRY and SYGVKD. Trimming stripped 4 bases from V and 0 bases from J, with 7 bases between. Here the CDR3 reads CAISGTYSYEQYV. The CDR3 coding sequence is TGTGCCATCAGTGGGACTTACTCCTACGAGCAGTACGTC.

The chain joins TRBV29-1 to TRBJ2-3; no firm D call. This CDR3 comprises 11 residues. Trimming shortened V by 7 bases and J by 1 base, and 6 bases separated the two germline ends. The germline CDR1 and CDR2 sequences are SQVTM and ANQGSEA. The CDR3 region is CSDGGTDTQYF. Written as DNA, the CDR3 is TGCAGCGATGGGGGCACAGATACGCAGTATTTT.

The chain joins TRBV12-5 to TRBJ2-1; the match to TRBD1 covers 8 bases. The CDR3 is 12 residues long. Germline CDR1 LGHNT, CDR2 FRNRAP. V shed 1 base and J 12 bases; nucleotides not matched to a gene: 2. CDR3 DNA: TGTGCTAGTGGTTTGGGACAGGGGTTGCAGTTCTTC. As protein: CASGLGQGLQFF.

This clonotype has only a few counts. The V and J genes are TRBV12-3 or TRBV12-4 and TRBJ2-5; either TRBD1 or TRBD2 may fit D (5 bases each). Trimming pared 2 bases from V and 0 bases from J, leaving 7 bases between. CDR3 size: 14 residues. The CDR3 protein is CASSLMGDQETQYF. In DNA form, the CDR3 reads TGTGCCAGCAGTTTAATGGGGGACCAAGAGACCCAGTACTTC.

Remarks on this clonotype: Just one base apart from a much larger clone, this may be a read error. V is TRBV7-2 and J is TRBJ2-7; perhaps TRBD2 as D (6 bases). The CDR3 runs 16 residues. Per germline, CDR1 SGHTA and CDR2 FQGNSA. This CDR3 is CASSLESGSSSYERYF. The CDR3 DNA follows: TGTGCCAGCAGCTTAGAAAGCGGGTCGAGCTCCTACGAGCGGTACTTC.

V usage is TRBV7-2 and J usage is TRBJ2-7, with TRBD2 matching over 7 bases. V shed 3 bases and J 0 bases; nucleotides not matched to a gene: 5. Germline V lookup: CDR1 SGHTA, CDR2 FQGNSA. The CDR3 runs 15 residues. CDR3 loop: CASSFLAETSYEQYF. The CDR3 DNA sequence: TGTGCCAGCAGCTTCCTAGCGGAAACCTCCTACGAGCAGTACTTC.

J is TRBJ1-3 and V is TRBV7-2; the match to TRBD1 covers 7 bases. V was pared by 5 bases and J by 7 bases, with 11 bases of the junction left unmatched. In germline, CDR1 is SGHTA, CDR2 FQGNSA. There are 15 residues in the CDR3. The CDR3 protein is CASSEPTGAWNTIYF. Written as DNA, the CDR3 is TGTGCCAGCAGCGAACCTACAGGGGCCTGGAACACCATATATTTT. The full variable domain, in which reference TRBV7-2 and TRBJ1-3 provide the parts outside the CDR3, is GAGVSQSPSNKVTEKGKDVELRCDPISGHTALYWYRQSLGQGLEFLIYFQGNSAPDKSGLPSDRFSAERTGGSVSTLTIQRTQQEDSAVYLCASSEPTGAWNTIYFGEGSWLTVV.

This clonotype has more than one count but fewer than ten. CDR3 protein: CASRPGQGEDEKLFF. The CDR3 DNA reads TGTGCCAGTAGACCTGGACAGGGGGAGGATGAAAAACTGTTTTTT. This rearrangement joins TRBV19 to TRBJ1-4; TRBD1 aligns across 10 bases. The CDR3 is 15 residues long. CDR1 LNHDA and CDR2 SQIVND come from the germline V gene (reference sequence). Losses at the gene ends were 6 bases for V and 6 bases for J; bases not matched to a gene: 7. Complete variable domain (other parts from reference TRBV19 and TRBJ1-4): DGGITQSPKYLFRKEGQNVTLSCEQNLNHDAMYWYRQDPGQGLRLIYYSQIVNDFQKGDIAEGYSVSREKKESFPLTVTSAQKNPTAFYLCASRPGQGEDEKLFFGSGTQLSVL.

The chain uses TRBV3-1 and TRBJ2-3; 9 nucleotides agree with TRBD1. The CDR3 length is 18 residues. Germline CDR1 and CDR2: LGHDT and YNNKEL (reference sequence). V gave up 4 bases and J gave up 5 bases; unmatched junction bases: 16. The CDR3 region has the DNA TGTGCCAGCAGCCGAACGACCCCCGGGACAGGGCAGGGAGATACGCAGTATTTT. The encoded protein is CASSRTTPGTGQGDTQYF.

The V call is TRBV9, the J call TRBJ2-1, with 12 bases matching TRBD2. V lost 4 bases, J lost 7 bases, and 9 bases stayed unmatched. The CDR3 has 16 residues. Germline V lookup: CDR1 SGDLS, CDR2 YYNGEE. The CDR3: CASSPRASGRENEQFF. CDR3 sequence (DNA): TGTGCCAGCAGCCCCCGGGCTAGCGGGAGGGAAAATGAGCAGTTCTTC.

The chain has TRBV11-2 and TRBJ2-1, with D maybe TRBD2 (6 bases). Trimming pared 1 base from V and 2 bases from J, leaving 18 bases between. Germline CDR1 reads SGHAT; CDR2 reads FQNNGV. The CDR3 extends over 18 amino acids. CDR3 protein: CASSLGRLAAGTYNEQFF. The CDR3 DNA is TGTGCCAGCAGCTTAGGGAGGTTAGCGGCGGGAACCTACAATGAGCAGTTCTTC. Together with reference TRBV11-2 and TRBJ2-1, the CDR3 gives the full variable domain: EAGVAQSPRYKIIEKRQSVAFWCNPISGHATLYWYQQILGQGPKLLIQFQNNGVVDDSQLPKDRFSAERLKGVDSTLKIQPAKLEDSAVYLCASSLGRLAAGTYNEQFFGPGTRLTVL.

CDR3 DNA sequence: TGCAGTGCTAGAGCTCCGACAGGGGGCAAAAACATTCAGTACTTC. Translating gives CSARAPTGGKNIQYF. The chain uses TRBV20-1 and TRBJ2-4; 9 nucleotides match TRBD1. Trimming removed 1 base from V and 3 bases from J; junction bases left unmatched: 4. In germline, CDR1 is DFQATT, CDR2 SNEGSKA (reference sequence). The CDR3 is made up of 15 amino acids.

This clonotype showed up just a few times. The genes are TRBV6-1 and TRBJ2-5; D is uncertain. Trimming stripped 4 bases from V and 4 bases from J, with 16 bases between. The CDR3 extends over 15 amino acids. CDR1 is MNHNS and CDR2 is SASEGT in the germline V gene. The CDR3 sequence: CASSAPSPGIETQYF. Here the CDR3 DNA reads TGTGCCAGCAGTGCTCCGTCGCCAGGAATAGAGACCCAGTACTTC.

The chain carries TRBV7-2 and TRBJ1-2; D is undetermined. The CDR3 extends over 13 amino acids. The ends were cut back, 4 bases at V and 8 bases at J, with 14 bases in the middle. Germline assignment: CDR1 SGHTA and CDR2 FQGNSA. CDR3 in amino acids: CASSSFGLGGYTF. CDR3 DNA: TGTGCCAGCAGCTCCTTCGGACTGGGGGGCTACACCTTC. Looking up the rest from reference TRBV7-2 and TRBJ1-2 gives the full variable domain: GAGVSQSPSNKVTEKGKDVELRCDPISGHTALYWYRQSLGQGLEFLIYFQGNSAPDKSGLPSDRFSAERTGGSVSTLTIQRTQQEDSAVYLCASSSFGLGGYTFGSGTRLTVV.

This rearrangement joins TRBV12-3 or TRBV12-4 to TRBJ2-6; 9 positions agree with TRBD1. CDR3 length equals 19 residues. V shed 6 bases, J shed 1 base, and the junction held 13 bases outside the gene matches. The CDR3 sequence is CASSQKPGQGRSGANVLTF. CDR3 in DNA: TGTGCCAGCAGCCAAAAACCGGGACAGGGAAGATCTGGGGCCAACGTCCTGACTTTC.

The chain couples TRBV4-1 to TRBJ2-5, with D possibly matching TRBD2 (5 bases). This CDR3 has 15 residues. The V end lost 0 bases, the J end lost 4 bases, and 12 bases lay between the germline ends. Germline-derived CDR1 and CDR2 are MGHRA and YSYEKL. This chain's CDR3 is CASSQEGTRAETQYF. The CDR3 DNA follows: TGCGCCAGCAGCCAAGAGGGTACTAGAGCAGAGACCCAGTACTTC.

J is TRBJ2-1 and V is TRBV19; either TRBD1 or TRBD2 may fit D (5 bases each). From germline, CDR1 is LNHDA and CDR2 SQIVND (reference sequence). This CDR3 is built from 15 residues. V was clipped by 5 bases and J by 8 bases, with 19 bases between them. CDR3 in DNA: TGTGCCAGTAGTGCCCCCGGGACCCAGGGAGATGAGCAGTTCTTC. This sequence encodes CASSAPGTQGDEQFF.

The CDR3 is CASSLEGDLEVKYF. The DNA of the CDR3 is TGTGCCAGCAGCTTGGAGGGCGACCTGGAGGTAAAGTACTTC. The chain employs TRBV7-2 and TRBJ2-7; possibly TRBD2 for D (6 bases). Trimming took off 3 bases at V and 11 bases at J, with 20 bases between the two ends. The CDR3 runs to 14 residues. Germline V CDR1 and CDR2: SGHTA, FQGNSA.

CDR3 loop: CASSQGVGNEQFF. As DNA, the CDR3 is TGCGCCAGCAGCCAAGGGGTAGGGAATGAGCAGTTCTTC. The chain joins TRBV4-3 to TRBJ2-1; D ambiguous. This CDR3 region has 13 residues. CDR1 and CDR2 from the germline V gene are LGHNA and YSLEER. V lost 1 base and J 7 bases, leaving 8 bases between the germline ends.

The chain links TRBV12-3 or TRBV12-4 to TRBJ1-3; the D gene is possibly TRBD1 (5 bases). The CDR3 consists of 14 residues. V lost 3 bases and J lost 0, with 6 bases in between. CDR3 loop: CASSFGGSGNTIYF. The CDR3 DNA reads TGTGCCAGCAGTTTTGGGGGCTCTGGAAACACCATATATTTT.